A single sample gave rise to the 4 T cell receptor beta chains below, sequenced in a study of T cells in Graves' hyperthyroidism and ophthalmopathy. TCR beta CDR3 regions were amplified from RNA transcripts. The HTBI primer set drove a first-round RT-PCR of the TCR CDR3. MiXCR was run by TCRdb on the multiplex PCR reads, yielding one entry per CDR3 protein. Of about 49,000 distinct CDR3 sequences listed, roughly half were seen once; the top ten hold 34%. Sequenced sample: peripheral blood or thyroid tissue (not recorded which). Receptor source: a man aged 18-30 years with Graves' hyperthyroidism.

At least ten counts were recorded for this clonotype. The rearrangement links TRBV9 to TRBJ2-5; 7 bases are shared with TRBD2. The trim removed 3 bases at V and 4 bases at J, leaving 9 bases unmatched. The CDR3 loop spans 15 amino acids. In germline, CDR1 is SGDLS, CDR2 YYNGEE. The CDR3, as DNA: TGTGCCAGCAGCGCGGGGGGAAGGGTGGCAGAGACCCAGTACTTC. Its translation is CASSAGGRVAETQYF.

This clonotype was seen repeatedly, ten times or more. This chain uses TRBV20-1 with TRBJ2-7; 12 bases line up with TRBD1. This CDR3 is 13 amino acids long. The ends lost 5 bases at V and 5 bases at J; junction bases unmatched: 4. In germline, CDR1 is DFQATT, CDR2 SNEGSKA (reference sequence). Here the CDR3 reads CSAPWDRGHEQYF. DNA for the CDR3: TGCAGTGCTCCGTGGGACAGGGGGCACGAGCAGTACTTC.

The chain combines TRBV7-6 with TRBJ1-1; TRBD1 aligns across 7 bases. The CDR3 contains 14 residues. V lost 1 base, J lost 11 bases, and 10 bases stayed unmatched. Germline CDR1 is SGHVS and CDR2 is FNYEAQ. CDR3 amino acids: CASSLETGWGSAFF. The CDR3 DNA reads TGTGCCAGCAGCTTAGAGACAGGGTGGGGTAGCGCTTTCTTT. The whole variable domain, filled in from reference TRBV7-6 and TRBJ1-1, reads GAGVSQSPRYKVTKRGQDVALRCDPISGHVSLYWYRQALGQGPEFLTYFNYEAQQDKSGLPNDRFSAERPEGSISTLTIQRTEQRDSAMYRCASSLETGWGSAFFGQGTRLTVV.

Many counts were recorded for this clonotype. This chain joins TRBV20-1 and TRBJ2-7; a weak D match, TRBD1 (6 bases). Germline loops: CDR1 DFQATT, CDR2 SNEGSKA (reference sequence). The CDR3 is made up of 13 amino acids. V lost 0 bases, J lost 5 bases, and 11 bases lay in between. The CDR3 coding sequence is TGCAGTGCTAGAGAATCAGGGGCCCACGAGCAGTACTTC. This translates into CSARESGAHEQYF.